This TCR beta chain was retrieved from a study of TIL therapy for anti-PD-1-resistant metastatic lung cancer. Study in general: A handful of tumors were EGFR-mutant and two were ALK-rearranged.

The count of this clone is one. Time point of the sample: pre-treatment sample, taken before nivolumab and TIL therapy. Tumor tissue came from excised metastases, mostly pleural nodules or supraclavicular lymph nodes. The immunoSEQ assay was v3. Measured with immunoSEQ multiplex PCR; TCRdb has only the in-frame clones, and not every one. Among fewer than 15,000 clones listed, around 69% were seen once. This CDR3 is 11 amino acids long. Trimming removed 7 bases at V and 1 base at J, with 4 bases between. CDR1 and CDR2 (germline): LNHDA, SQIVND (reference sequence). The chain has TRBV19 and TRBJ1-1; D uncertain. This specimen was tumor tissue, taken at baseline. This TCR was sampled from a woman aged 30-85 years with non-small cell lung cancer. The CDR3 sequence: CASIGNTEAFF. The CDR3 nucleotides are TGTGCCAGTATAGGGAACACTGAAGCTTTCTTT.